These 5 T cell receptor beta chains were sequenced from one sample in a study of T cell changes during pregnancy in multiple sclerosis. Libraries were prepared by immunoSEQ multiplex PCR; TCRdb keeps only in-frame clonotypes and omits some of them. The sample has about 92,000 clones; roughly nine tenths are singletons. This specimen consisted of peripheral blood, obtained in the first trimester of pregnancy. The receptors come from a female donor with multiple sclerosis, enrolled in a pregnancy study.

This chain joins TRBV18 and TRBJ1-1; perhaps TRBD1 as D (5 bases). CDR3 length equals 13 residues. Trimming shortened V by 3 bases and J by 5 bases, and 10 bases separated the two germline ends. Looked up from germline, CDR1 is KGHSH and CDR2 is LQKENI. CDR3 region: CASSPDTGTEAFF. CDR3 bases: TGTGCCAGCTCACCCGACACAGGTACTGAAGCTTTCTTT.

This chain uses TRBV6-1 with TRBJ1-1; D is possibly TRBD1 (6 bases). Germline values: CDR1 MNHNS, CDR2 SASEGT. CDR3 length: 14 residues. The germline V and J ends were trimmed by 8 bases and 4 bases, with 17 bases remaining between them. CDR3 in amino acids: CASDRQADSTEAFF. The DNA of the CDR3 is TGTGCCAGCGACAGACAGGCAGATTCCACTGAAGCTTTCTTT.

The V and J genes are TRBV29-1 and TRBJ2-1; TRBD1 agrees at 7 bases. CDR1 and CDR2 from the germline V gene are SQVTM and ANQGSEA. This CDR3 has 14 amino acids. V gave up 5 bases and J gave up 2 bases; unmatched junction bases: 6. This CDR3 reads CSVTLGGAYNEQFF. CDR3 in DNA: TGCAGCGTTACTTTAGGGGGCGCCTACAATGAGCAGTTCTTC.

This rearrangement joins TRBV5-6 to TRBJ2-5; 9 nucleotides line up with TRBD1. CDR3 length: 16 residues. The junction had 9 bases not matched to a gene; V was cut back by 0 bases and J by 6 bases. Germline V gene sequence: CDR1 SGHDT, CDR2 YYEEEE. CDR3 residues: CASSLGSGQGGQTQYF. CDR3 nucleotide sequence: TGTGCCAGCAGCTTGGGATCGGGACAGGGTGGCCAGACCCAGTACTTC.

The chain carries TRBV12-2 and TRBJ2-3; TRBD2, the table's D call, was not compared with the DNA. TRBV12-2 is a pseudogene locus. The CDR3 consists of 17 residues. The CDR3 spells CASRPGLAGVSTDTQYF. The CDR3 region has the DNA TGTGCAAGTCGCCCCGGACTAGCGGGCGTGAGCACAGATACGCAGTATTTT.